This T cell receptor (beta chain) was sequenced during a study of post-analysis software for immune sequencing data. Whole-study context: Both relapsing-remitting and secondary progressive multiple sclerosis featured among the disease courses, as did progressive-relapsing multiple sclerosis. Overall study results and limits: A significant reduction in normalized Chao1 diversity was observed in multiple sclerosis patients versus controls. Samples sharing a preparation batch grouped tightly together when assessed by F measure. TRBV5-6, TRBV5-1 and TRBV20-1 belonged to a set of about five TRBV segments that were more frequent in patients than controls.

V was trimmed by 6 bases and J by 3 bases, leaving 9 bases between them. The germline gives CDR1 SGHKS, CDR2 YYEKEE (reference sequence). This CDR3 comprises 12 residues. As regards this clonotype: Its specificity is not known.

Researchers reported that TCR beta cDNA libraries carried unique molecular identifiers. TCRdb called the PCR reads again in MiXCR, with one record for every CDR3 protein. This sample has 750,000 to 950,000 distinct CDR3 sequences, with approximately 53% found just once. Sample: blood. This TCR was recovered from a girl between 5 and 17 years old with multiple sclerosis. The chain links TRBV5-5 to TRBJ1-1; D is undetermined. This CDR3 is CASTPGYTEAFF. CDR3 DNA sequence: TGTGCCAGCACCCCGGGATACACTGAAGCTTTCTTT. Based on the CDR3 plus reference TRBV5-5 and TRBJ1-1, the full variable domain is DAGVTQSPTHLIKTRGQQVTLRCSPISGHKSVSWYQQVLGQGPQFIFQYYEKEERGRGNFPDRFSARQFPNYSSELNVNALLLGDSALYLCASTPGYTEAFFGQGTRLTVV.